Following are 21 T cell receptor beta chains from one sample sequenced in a study of technical replicates of blood from a few donors. Clones were sequenced by immunoSEQ multiplex PCR, and TCRdb holds only the in-frame ones, with some missing. The sample includes about 100,000 clones, about 94% of them seen just once. Sequenced input: T cells isolated from PBMCs. These receptors all stem from a human donor in good health.

This chain uses TRBV2 with TRBJ2-5; D perhaps matches TRBD2 (6 bases). CDR1 and CDR2 from the germline V gene are SNHLY and FYNNEI. The CDR3 covers 12 residues. Trimming took off 11 bases at V and 3 bases at J, with 13 bases between the two ends. The CDR3 loop is CAHDGRKETQYF. The CDR3 DNA reads TGTGCCCACGACGGGAGAAAAGAGACCCAGTACTTC.

The chain links TRBV7-6 to TRBJ1-2, with 8 positions matching TRBD1. The V and J ends lost 1 base and 6 bases, in that order; junction bases with no gene match: 10. The germline gives CDR1 SGHVS, CDR2 FNYEAQ. This CDR3 is 16 amino acids long. The DNA of the CDR3 is TGTGCCAGCAGCTTAGACGCCCAGGACAGGGTTGATGGCTACACCTTC. It specifies CASSLDAQDRVDGYTF. Together with reference TRBV7-6 and TRBJ1-2, the CDR3 gives the full variable domain: GAGVSQSPRYKVTKRGQDVALRCDPISGHVSLYWYRQALGQGPEFLTYFNYEAQQDKSGLPNDRFSAERPEGSISTLTIQRTEQRDSAMYRCASSLDAQDRVDGYTFGSGTRLTVV.

The J gene is TRBJ2-3, the V gene TRBV19; TRBD2 might be the D (7 bases). The CDR3 totals 18 residues. V lost 0 bases and J lost 5, with 21 bases in between. Germline CDR1 reads LNHDA; CDR2 reads SQIVND (reference sequence). In DNA, the CDR3 is TGTGCCAGTAGTATAGATTCGCCCGCGGGGGCTTCCGGAGATACGCAGTATTTT. Encoded protein: CASSIDSPAGASGDTQYF.

This sequence joins TRBV14 and TRBJ1-3; 8 bases are a match to TRBD1. Germline lookup yields CDR1 SGHDN and CDR2 FVKESK. This CDR3 is 15 amino acids long. The V gene end was trimmed by 2 bases and the J gene end by 1 base; junction bases not matched to a gene: 1. This CDR3 is CASSQNRGSGNTIYF. Written as DNA, the CDR3 is TGTGCCAGCAGCCAAAACAGGGGGTCTGGAAACACCATATATTTT.

The chain has TRBV25-1 and TRBJ1-2; weak D call: TRBD1 (5 bases). The CDR3 sequence is 14 residues long. Germline V gives CDR1 MGHDK, CDR2 SYGVNS. Between the trimmed V and J ends, which lost 5 bases and 14 bases, there was a span of 24 bases. The CDR3 is CASSTRNTPGILTF. The CDR3 DNA reads as TGTGCCAGCAGTACCCGGAACACTCCAGGGATCTTGACCTTC.

The chain couples TRBV5-8 to TRBJ1-5; D is ambiguous. V was trimmed by 1 base and J by 3 bases, leaving 17 bases between them. CDR3 length equals 17 residues. Germline loops: CDR1 SGHTS, CDR2 YDEGEE. CDR3 sequence reads: CASSLSFRSGFNQPQHF. In DNA form, the CDR3 reads TGTGCCAGCAGCTTGTCTTTCCGTTCAGGCTTCAATCAGCCCCAGCATTTT. The whole variable domain, filled in from reference TRBV5-8 and TRBJ1-5, reads EAGVTQSPTHLIKTRGQQATLRCSPISGHTSVYWYQQALGLGLQFLLWYDEGEERNRGNFPPRFSGRQFPNYSSELNVNALELEDSALYLCASSLSFRSGFNQPQHFGDGTRLSIL.

This chain connects TRBV6-5 to TRBJ2-7, with 7 bases lining up with TRBD1. Germline CDR1 reads MNHEY; CDR2 reads SVGAGI. V lost 2 bases to trimming and J lost 3 bases; unmatched junction nucleotides: 4. The CDR3 consists of 14 residues. CDR3 sequence (DNA): TGTGCCAGCAGTTACGACAGGGCTGGCTACGAGCAGTACTTC. Translation: CASSYDRAGYEQYF.

This clone was counted once. The CDR3 nucleotides read TGTGCCAGCTCACGGGTGAACAGGGGACCCGTCGCCGGCCCTGAAGCTTTCTTT. Its translation is CASSRVNRGPVAGPEAFF. The chain combines TRBV18 with TRBJ1-1; 7 nucleotides agree with TRBD1. Germline lookup yields CDR1 KGHSH and CDR2 LQKENI. Trimming at V came to 4 bases and at J to 6 bases, leaving 20 bases not matched to a gene. This CDR3 has 18 residues.

The rearrangement links TRBV5-1 to TRBJ1-5, with D possibly matching TRBD1 (6 bases). Germline V gene lookup returns CDR1 SGHRS and CDR2 YFSETQ. There are 15 residues in the CDR3. The V gene lost 1 base and the J gene lost 2 bases, with 10 bases spanning the gap. CDR3 amino acids: CASSLWGGGNQPQHF. CDR3 coding DNA: TGCGCCAGCAGCTTGTGGGGGGGCGGCAATCAGCCCCAGCATTTT.

The V call is TRBV29-1, the J call TRBJ1-2; D gene unclear. This CDR3 has 13 amino acids. With 2 bases removed from V and 1 base from J, the gap between germline ends came to 8 bases. In germline, CDR1 is SQVTM, CDR2 ANQGSEA. CDR3 amino acids: CSVERSGNYGYTF. The DNA of the CDR3 is TGCAGCGTTGAAAGGTCGGGTAACTATGGCTACACCTTC.

The chain couples TRBV6-1 to TRBJ2-3, with D possibly being TRBD2 (6 bases). The CDR3 totals 16 residues. CDR1 is MNHNS and CDR2 is SASEGT in the germline V gene. Trimming stripped 3 bases from V and 4 bases from J, with 17 bases between. CDR3 amino acids: CASSDDHGRTADTQYF. For the CDR3, the DNA is TGTGCCAGCAGTGACGACCACGGGAGAACGGCAGATACGCAGTATTTT.

The rearrangement uses TRBV2 and TRBJ2-2, with D tentatively TRBD1 (7 bases). Germline V gene sequence: CDR1 SNHLY, CDR2 FYNNEI. The CDR3 runs to 16 residues. V was shortened by 6 bases and J by 1 base, with 15 bases between the two germline ends. The CDR3 bases are TGTGCCAGCAGAAGATCAGGGGGGCAGAACACCGGGGAGCTGTTTTTT. This gives the protein CASRRSGGQNTGELFF.

The rearrangement links TRBV2 to TRBJ2-1, with 11 nucleotides matching TRBD2. The CDR3 totals 15 residues. V lost 6 bases, J lost 5 bases, and 6 bases stayed unmatched. Germline V gene lookup returns CDR1 SNHLY and CDR2 FYNNEI. The CDR3 DNA reads as TGTGCCAGCAGGCCCCTAGCGGGGGGAGACAATGAGCAGTTCTTC. It specifies CASRPLAGGDNEQFF.

The rearrangement uses TRBV5-1 and TRBJ1-1; D remains ambiguous. This CDR3 is 14 amino acids long. Per germline, CDR1 SGHRS and CDR2 YFSETQ. V was shortened by 4 bases and J by 4 bases, with 14 bases between the two germline ends. CDR3 nucleotide sequence: TGCGCCAGCAGCCTCACCACGACTGTCACTGAAGCTTTCTTT. Translating it yields CASSLTTTVTEAFF.

The V call is TRBV6-5, the J call TRBJ2-1; 11 positions match TRBD1. V lost 6 bases, J lost 7 bases, and 5 bases stayed unmatched. The CDR3 sequence is 14 residues long. Germline values: CDR1 MNHEY, CDR2 SVGAGI. The CDR3 loop is CASRGQGVRNEQFF. The DNA of the CDR3 is TGTGCCAGCAGGGGACAGGGGGTGCGGAATGAGCAGTTCTTC.

Here the CDR3 reads CASSGSGSEQFF. The DNA for the CDR3 is TGTGCCAGCAGTGGTAGCGGGAGTGAGCAGTTCTTC. The chain uses TRBV6-5 and TRBJ2-1, with 9 bases that match TRBD2. V gave up 5 bases and J gave up 9 bases; unmatched junction bases: 2. The CDR3 length is 12 residues. Germline V lookup: CDR1 MNHEY, CDR2 SVGAGI.

This clone was recorded once. The gene calls are TRBV10-3 and TRBJ2-1; 9 nucleotides match TRBD1. The V and J ends lost 4 bases and 8 bases, in that order; junction bases with no gene match: 15. The V gene's germline CDR1 is ENHRY and CDR2 SYGVKD. This CDR3 comprises 17 residues. CDR3 sequence: CAISGHRGPSSADEQFF. The CDR3 region has the DNA TGTGCCATCAGTGGGCACAGGGGGCCCTCGTCGGCCGATGAGCAGTTCTTC.

The V and J genes are TRBV7-9 and TRBJ2-2, with D maybe TRBD1 (5 bases). CDR3 size: 14 residues. Per germline, CDR1 SEHNR and CDR2 FQNEAQ (reference sequence). V was clipped by 1 base and J by 6 bases, with 9 bases between them. This CDR3 reads CASSLGTFPGELFF. CDR3 coding DNA: TGTGCCAGCAGCTTAGGGACATTCCCCGGGGAGCTGTTTTTT. Together with reference TRBV7-9 and TRBJ2-2, the CDR3 gives the full variable domain: DTGVSQNPRHKITKRGQNVTFRCDPISEHNRLYWYRQTLGQGPEFLTYFQNEAQLEKSRLLSDRFSAERPKGSFSTLEIQRTEQGDSAMYLCASSLGTFPGELFFGEGSRLTVL.

The rearrangement uses TRBV5-4 and TRBJ2-2; 9 bases match TRBD2. Unmatched junction bases numbered 9, after V lost 1 base and J lost 5 bases. The germline CDR1 and CDR2 sequences are SGHNT and YYREEE (reference sequence). The CDR3 covers 17 residues. CDR3 sequence (DNA): TGTGCCAGCAGCTTGTCCGCGCGGGGGGGAAAAACCGGGGAGCTGTTTTTT. Its protein is CASSLSARGGKTGELFF.

The chain uses TRBV5-6 and TRBJ2-1, with 7 bases lining up with TRBD2. Germline V gene data show CDR1 as SGHDT and CDR2 as YYEEEE. J was trimmed by 3 bases and V by 7 bases; bases with no gene match: 7. The length of the CDR3 is 14 residues. CDR3 sequence (DNA): TGTGCCAGCTTTCTAACGGGAGGCTACAATGAGCAGTTCTTC. It yields the protein CASFLTGGYNEQFF.

This chain joins TRBV6-1 and TRBJ1-1, with D perhaps TRBD1 (5 bases). Per the germline V gene, CDR1 is MNHNS and CDR2 is SASEGT. The CDR3 sequence is 15 residues long. With 8 bases removed from V and 0 bases from J, the gap between germline ends came to 16 bases. The CDR3, as DNA: TGTGCCAGCCCCCGAATAGGGGATATGAACACTGAAGCTTTCTTT. As protein: CASPRIGDMNTEAFF.